The clone carrying this TCR beta chain has more than one count but fewer than ten. In the original workflow: Cell counts per sample came from amplifying reference gene primers. Generated by immunoSEQ multiplex PCR, the TCRdb table keeps only in-frame clones and is missing some. The V and J calls and clone size were taken over from that table, and D and trimming were inferred from the DNA. The sample records some 110,000 clones, 71% being singletons. These data belong to a study of blood T cell repertoires in COVID-19. Study in general: Samples taken during acute and convalescent COVID-19 were collected in the United States, Italy and Spain. Nucleic acid was either cDNA or gDNA, and it came from T cells, B-cell-depleted T cells, or PBMCs.

Trimming pared 6 bases from V and 2 bases from J, leaving 14 bases between. This CDR3 comprises 14 residues. Germline CDR1 and CDR2: MNHEY and SMNVEV (reference sequence). This receptor was taken from a human donor with acute or convalescent COVID-19. The donor label of this sample is uncertain. The sample was peripheral blood. The chain is built from TRBV27 and TRBJ2-7; TRBD1 might be the D (5 bases). The CDR3 reads CASSREVPPYEQYF. In DNA form, the CDR3 reads TGTGCCAGCAGCAGGGAAGTACCACCCTACGAGCAGTACTTC.